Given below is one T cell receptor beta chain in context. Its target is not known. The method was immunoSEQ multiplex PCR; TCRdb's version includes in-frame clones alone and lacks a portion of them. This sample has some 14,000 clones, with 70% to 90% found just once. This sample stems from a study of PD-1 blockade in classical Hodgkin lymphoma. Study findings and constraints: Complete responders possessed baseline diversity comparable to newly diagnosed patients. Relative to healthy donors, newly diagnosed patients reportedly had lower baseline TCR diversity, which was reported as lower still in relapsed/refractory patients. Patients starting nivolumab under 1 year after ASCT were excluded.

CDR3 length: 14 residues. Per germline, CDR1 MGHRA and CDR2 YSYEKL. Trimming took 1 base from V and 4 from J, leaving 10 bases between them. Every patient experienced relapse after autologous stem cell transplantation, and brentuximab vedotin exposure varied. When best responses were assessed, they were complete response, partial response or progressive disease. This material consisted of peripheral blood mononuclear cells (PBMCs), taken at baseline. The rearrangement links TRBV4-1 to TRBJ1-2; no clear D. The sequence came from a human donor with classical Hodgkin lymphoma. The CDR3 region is CASSQVLTAYGYTF. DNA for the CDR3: TGCGCCAGCAGCCAAGTCCTAACAGCCTATGGCTACACCTTC.